These 27 T cell receptor beta chains originate from one sample sequenced in a study of blood T cell repertoires in COVID-19. Profiled with immunoSEQ multiplex PCR; TCRdb holds only in-frame clones, not every one. This table has around 94,000 clones, roughly 85% appearing once. The sequencing input was peripheral blood. These receptors all come from a man aged 50 to 60 with active COVID-19.

This sequence joins TRBV19 and TRBJ2-3; maybe TRBD1 (5 bases). CDR3 length equals 16 residues. Germline V gives CDR1 LNHDA, CDR2 SQIVND (reference sequence). The V end was cut by 7 bases, the J end by 1 base, with 18 bases between. The CDR3 nucleotides read TGTGCCAGTACCATTGATTTTGGCAGGGGCACAGATACGCAGTATTTT. This translates into CASTIDFGRGTDTQYF.

The V call is TRBV7-9, the J call TRBJ1-6; TRBD1 is a possible D gene (6 bases). The CDR3 is 14 amino acids. Per germline, CDR1 SEHNR and CDR2 FQNEAQ (reference sequence). V was cut by 4 bases and J by 5 bases, with 9 bases left in between. The chain's CDR3 is CASSSRDNNSPLHF. Here the CDR3 DNA reads TGTGCCAGCAGCTCCCGGGACAATAATTCACCCCTCCACTTT.

The chain employs TRBV19 and TRBJ1-2; 7 bases are shared with TRBD1. The length of the CDR3 is 16 residues. The V gene's germline CDR1 is LNHDA and CDR2 SQIVND (reference sequence). The ends lost 2 bases at V and 7 bases at J; junction bases unmatched: 13. The CDR3 protein is CASSIMEGASIGGYTF. CDR3 nucleotide sequence: TGTGCCAGTAGTATAATGGAGGGGGCCTCTATTGGTGGCTACACCTTC.

The chain recombines TRBV12-3 or TRBV12-4 with TRBJ2-3, with D perhaps matching TRBD1 (6 bases). This CDR3 is 12 amino acids long. CDR3 DNA sequence: TGTGCTGAAAGGGCAGGGGAAAATACGCAGTATTTT. It codes for CAERAGENTQYF.

The chain couples TRBV19 to TRBJ2-1, with D perhaps TRBD2 (6 bases). The CDR3 spans 15 residues. Trimming cost V 9 bases and J 5 bases, with 20 bases left between them. In germline, CDR1 is LNHDA, CDR2 SQIVND (reference sequence). The CDR3 loop is CASKGSGLRHNEQFF. Written as DNA, the CDR3 is TGTGCCAGCAAAGGGTCGGGACTTCGACACAATGAGCAGTTCTTC.

This chain joins TRBV5-1 and TRBJ2-2; the D is unclear. Deletions cut 0 bases from V and 2 bases from J, with 14 bases between. Looked up from germline, CDR1 is SGHRS and CDR2 is YFSETQ. The CDR3 is 17 residues long. The CDR3 DNA is TGCGCCAGCAGCTTGGTCCCGGGTCCGCCCAACACCGGGGAGCTGTTTTTT. As protein: CASSLVPGPPNTGELFF.

The rearrangement links TRBV3-1 (or the pseudogene TRBV3-2) to TRBJ1-6; weak D call: TRBD1 (5 bases). The CDR3 contains 17 residues. The V end lost 2 bases, the J end lost 5 bases, and 16 bases lay between the germline ends. Germline V gene data show CDR1 as LGHDT and CDR2 as YNNKEL (reference sequence). CDR3 loop: CASSQRTSQGNNSPLHF. As DNA, the CDR3 is TGTGCCAGCAGCCAAAGAACGTCTCAGGGTAATAATTCACCCCTCCACTTT.

V and J are TRBV3-1 (or the pseudogene TRBV3-2) and TRBJ2-1; the match to TRBD2 covers 10 bases. V shed 6 bases, J shed 5 bases, and the junction held 13 bases outside the gene matches. The V gene's germline CDR1 is LGHDT and CDR2 YNNKEL (reference sequence). The length of the CDR3 is 17 residues. CDR3 sequence (DNA): TGTGCCAGCAGTAAAACCCCGGGACTAGCGATAAACAATGAGCAGTTCTTC. Amino acids: CASSKTPGLAINNEQFF.

V and J are TRBV15 and TRBJ1-1, with 10 bases that match TRBD1. The CDR3 runs to 16 residues. V was pared by 1 base and J by 0 bases, with 2 bases of the junction left unmatched. Germline V gene sequence: CDR1 LNHNV, CDR2 YYDKDF (reference sequence). The CDR3 protein is CATSRGTGGMNTEAFF. For the CDR3, the DNA is TGTGCCACCAGCAGAGGGACAGGGGGAATGAACACTGAAGCTTTCTTT.

The chain carries TRBV4-1 and TRBJ2-2, with 9 bases identical to TRBD2. V gave up 1 base and J gave up 4 bases; unmatched junction bases: 4. From germline, CDR1 is MGHRA and CDR2 YSYEKL. The CDR3 runs to 16 residues. The DNA for the CDR3 is TGCGCCAGCAGCCAAGTAGCGGGGGCAATCACCGGGGAGCTGTTTTTT. Protein product: CASSQVAGAITGELFF.

J is TRBJ1-1 and V is TRBV9; D uncertain. The V end lost 4 bases, the J end lost 4 bases, and 11 bases lay between the germline ends. CDR3 length equals 13 residues. Germline V gene lookup returns CDR1 SGDLS and CDR2 YYNGEE. Here the CDR3 DNA reads TGTGCCAGCAGCCCAACTGGTCCCACTGAAGCTTTCTTT. Amino acid sequence: CASSPTGPTEAFF.

The J gene is TRBJ2-2, the V gene TRBV27; no firm D call. This CDR3 region has 16 residues. Germline V gene data show CDR1 as MNHEY and CDR2 as SMNVEV (reference sequence). The ends were cut back, 3 bases at V and 7 bases at J, with 18 bases in the middle. This CDR3 is CASSLIGDTVGGELFF. CDR3 in DNA: TGTGCCAGCAGTTTGATCGGCGACACCGTGGGCGGGGAGCTGTTTTTT.

The chain carries TRBV2 and TRBJ2-6; D is perhaps TRBD2 (5 bases). The CDR3 covers 14 residues. Per the germline V gene, CDR1 is SNHLY and CDR2 is FYNNEI. V was trimmed by 4 bases and J by 4 bases, leaving 8 bases between them. CDR3 bases: TGTGCCAGCAGTGCTCGGGGAGGGGCCAACGTCCTGACTTTC. Protein product: CASSARGGANVLTF.

The chain uses TRBV5-4 and TRBJ2-1; TRBD2 is a possible D gene (5 bases). Between the trimmed V and J ends, which lost 10 bases and 4 bases, there was a span of 15 bases. The CDR3 has 13 amino acids. The germline CDR1 and CDR2 sequences are SGHNT and YYREEE (reference sequence). CDR3 region: CAGATGVYNEQFF. The CDR3 DNA is TGTGCCGGCGCTACCGGGGTATACAATGAGCAGTTCTTC.

V and J are TRBV12-3 or TRBV12-4 and TRBJ1-5; perhaps TRBD1 as D (6 bases). V was clipped by 3 bases and J by 4 bases, with 7 bases between them. There are 13 residues in the CDR3. The CDR3 is CASSLDRNQPQHF. In DNA form, the CDR3 reads TGTGCCAGCAGTTTGGACAGAAATCAGCCCCAGCATTTT.

The chain carries TRBV9 and TRBJ1-1, with TRBD1 matching 7 bases. The CDR3 consists of 13 residues. The ends lost 4 bases at V and 3 bases at J; junction bases unmatched: 3. CDR1 SGDLS and CDR2 YYNGEE come from the germline V gene. CDR3 residues: CASSRDRYTEAFF. Here the CDR3 DNA reads TGTGCCAGCAGCCGGGACAGATACACTGAAGCTTTCTTT.

This CDR3 reads CASTLQGFTDTQYF. The CDR3 DNA is TGTGCCAGCACCCTTCAGGGGTTCACAGATACGCAGTATTTT. The V call is TRBV7-9, the J call TRBJ2-3, with a weak D call TRBD1 (6 bases). Per the germline V gene, CDR1 is SEHNR and CDR2 is FQNEAQ (reference sequence). The CDR3 has 14 amino acids. Trimming shortened V by 7 bases and J by 2 bases, and 13 bases separated the two germline ends.

The chain uses TRBV7-2 and TRBJ2-2; D remains unclear. Trimming removed 4 bases from V and 13 bases from J, with 34 bases in between. Germline CDR1 and CDR2: SGHTA and FQGNSA. The CDR3 sequence is 19 residues long. CDR3 DNA: TGTGCCAGCAGCTCGACTCGACCGGTCGGCAACCTTATTGGAACCGGGCTGTTTTTT. Its translation: CASSSTRPVGNLIGTGLFF.

This clone has only one observation. The chain couples TRBV11-2 to TRBJ2-3; D perhaps matches TRBD1 (6 bases). The CDR3 is 13 residues long. Per germline, CDR1 SGHAT and CDR2 FQNNGV. V gave up 10 bases and J gave up 0 bases, with 11 bases separating them. The CDR3 coding sequence is TGTGCCACAAGACAGGCCAGCACAGATACGCAGTATTTT. Amino acid sequence: CATRQASTDTQYF.

The chain uses TRBV2 and TRBJ1-1; D perhaps matches TRBD1 (5 bases). V lost 7 bases, J lost 1 base, and 10 bases lay in between. CDR1 and CDR2 from the germline V gene are SNHLY and FYNNEI. The length of the CDR3 is 13 residues. DNA for the CDR3: TGTGCCAGCACCCAAGGGGAGAACACTGAAGCTTTCTTT. Translation: CASTQGENTEAFF.

The chain links TRBV11-1 to TRBJ2-1, with D maybe TRBD1 (6 bases). This CDR3 comprises 13 residues. CDR1 and CDR2 (germline): SGHAT, FQDESV (reference sequence). The germline V and J ends were trimmed by 5 bases and 9 bases, with 14 bases remaining between them. In DNA, the CDR3 is TGTGCCAGCAGCACGACCCTAGGGGGTGAGCAGTTCTTC. Protein: CASSTTLGGEQFF.

V and J are TRBV27 and TRBJ1-1, with TRBD1 as a possible D gene (6 bases). Germline values: CDR1 MNHEY, CDR2 SMNVEV (reference sequence). With 6 bases removed from V and 5 bases from J, the gap between germline ends came to 13 bases. The CDR3 sequence is 13 residues long. CDR3 amino acids: CASRKGGVTEAFF. In nucleotides, the CDR3 is TGTGCCAGCAGAAAAGGGGGGGTTACTGAAGCTTTCTTT.

The chain has TRBV27 and TRBJ1-4; no reliable D call. Germline V gene lookup returns CDR1 MNHEY and CDR2 SMNVEV (reference sequence). V gave up 6 bases and J gave up 10 bases, with 15 bases separating them. The CDR3 extends over 13 amino acids. CDR3 nucleotides: TGTGCCAGCAGACAATCGGGATTTGGAAAACTGTTTTTT. It codes for CASRQSGFGKLFF.

The chain recombines TRBV20-1 with TRBJ1-2; unclear D gene. The germline V and J ends were trimmed by 5 bases and 5 bases, with 6 bases remaining between them. CDR1 DFQATT and CDR2 SNEGSKA come from the germline V gene (reference sequence). There are 10 residues in the CDR3. The CDR3 loop is CSAPSYGYTF. In nucleotides, the CDR3 is TGCAGTGCTCCCAGTTATGGCTACACCTTC.

The chain is built from TRBV5-3 and TRBJ2-3; a weak D match, TRBD1 (6 bases). TRBV5-3 has ORF status, its function being uncertain. The CDR3 is 15 residues long. V was cut by 4 bases and J by 1 base, with 13 bases left in between. CDR3 in amino acids: CARSTVRGGTDTQYF. The CDR3, as DNA: TGTGCCAGAAGCACGGTCAGGGGAGGCACAGATACGCAGTATTTT.

The V call is TRBV18, the J call TRBJ1-6; weak D call: TRBD1 (5 bases). Germline lookup yields CDR1 KGHSH and CDR2 LQKENI. Between the trimmed V and J ends, which lost 4 bases and 16 bases, there was a span of 20 bases. The CDR3 consists of 14 residues. Here the CDR3 DNA reads TGTGCCAGCTCACGCCTCCCGAGGGACTTCGAGCTCCACTTT. Translated, it gives CASSRLPRDFELHF.

The J gene is TRBJ2-5, the V gene TRBV20-1, with 9 bases fitting TRBD2. V was clipped by 3 bases and J by 5 bases; unmatched bases: 10. CDR1 DFQATT and CDR2 SNEGSKA come from the germline V gene (reference sequence). The CDR3 spans 15 residues. In DNA form, the CDR3 reads TGCAGTGCTAGTTACCTCCACGCGGGGGGGGAGACCCAGTACTTC. Protein product: CSASYLHAGGETQYF.